The 28 T cell receptor beta chains reported below all come from one sample, sequenced in a study of blood T cells in healthy people across ages. Primed by a sample-barcoded 5' primer and a J-beta primer mix, a second PCR proceeded for 7 to 11 cycles. TCRdb independently ran MiXCR on the 5' RACE reads; one entry per CDR3 protein. The sample carries over 1,500,000 distinct CDR3 sequences, approximately 40% recorded once. Material for sequencing was blood. Receptor source: a human donor in good health.

V gene TRBV24-1 combines with J gene TRBJ2-1, with TRBD1 as a possible D gene (6 bases). V lost 0 bases and J 12 bases, leaving 14 bases between the germline ends. CDR3 size: 14 residues. The germline gives CDR1 KGHDR, CDR2 SFDVKD. The CDR3 reads CATSDLGQGIGQFF. The CDR3 DNA reads TGTGCCACCAGTGATTTGGGGCAGGGGATCGGGCAGTTCTTC.

The chain is built from TRBV7-2 and TRBJ2-2; 7 bases are shared with TRBD1. V lost 6 bases and J lost 0; bases outside the gene matches: 7. The germline gives CDR1 SGHTA, CDR2 FQGNSA. The CDR3 loop spans 16 amino acids. Here the CDR3 reads CASRPPGTANTGELFF. The CDR3 region has the DNA TGTGCCAGCAGGCCGCCGGGGACAGCGAACACCGGGGAGCTGTTTTTT.

This chain joins TRBV7-2 and TRBJ2-3; 12 nucleotides line up with TRBD2. Germline CDR1 and CDR2: SGHTA and FQGNSA. The CDR3 loop spans 17 amino acids. With 5 bases clipped from V and 7 bases from J, the junction kept 13 bases outside the gene matches. The CDR3, as DNA: TGTGCCAGCAGCCTAGGACTAGCGGGGTTCCTTGGGTATACGCAGTATTTT. Its translation is CASSLGLAGFLGYTQYF.

As regards this clonotype: The junction differs from germline at one of its ends, possibly a read error. The V and J genes are TRBV10-3 and TRBJ2-5, with D perhaps TRBD1 (7 bases). The germline V gene encodes CDR1 ENHRY and CDR2 SYGVKD. The CDR3 extends over 18 amino acids. CDR3 loop: CAISPGGSTGHQLETRYF. In DNA form, the CDR3 reads TGTGCCATCAGTCCAGGGGGGTCCACCGGACACCAATTAGAGACCCGGTACTTC.

This clonotype was counted between two and nine times. J is TRBJ2-1 and V is TRBV10-3; 9 nucleotides align to TRBD1. V lost 2 bases and J lost 7; bases outside the gene matches: 6. The CDR3 contains 15 residues. Germline lookup yields CDR1 ENHRY and CDR2 SYGVKD. This CDR3 is CAISERWGQGNEQFF. In DNA, the CDR3 is TGTGCCATCAGTGAGCGCTGGGGACAGGGTAATGAGCAGTTCTTC.

CDR3 in DNA: TGTGCCAGCAGCGTGGGGGGACGTGTTGAGCAGTTCTTC. It is translated as CASSVGGRVEQFF. The genes are TRBV9 and TRBJ2-1; D perhaps matches TRBD2 (6 bases). The germline gives CDR1 SGDLS, CDR2 YYNGEE. This CDR3 is 13 amino acids long. Trimming pared 2 bases from V and 9 bases from J, leaving 12 bases between.

This chain uses TRBV10-3 with TRBJ2-7; no definite D call. From germline, CDR1 is ENHRY and CDR2 SYGVKD. V lost 6 bases, J lost 2 bases, and 8 bases lay in between. This CDR3 is 12 amino acids long. The CDR3 region has the DNA TGTGCCATCAGGGATGAAACCTACGAGCAGTACTTC. Amino acids: CAIRDETYEQYF.

On this clonotype itself: A much more abundant neighbour one base away suggests this may be a read error. The chain uses TRBV2 and TRBJ2-4; D gene ambiguous. The V end was cut by 6 bases, the J end by 13 bases, with 16 bases between. Germline V lookup: CDR1 SNHLY, CDR2 FYNNEI. The CDR3 consists of 12 residues. The CDR3 DNA reads TGTGCCAGCAGCGTCAACTACAATGAGCAGTACTTC. Translating it yields CASSVNYNEQYF. Based on the CDR3 plus reference TRBV2 and TRBJ2-4, the full variable domain is EPEVTQTPSHQVTQMGQEVILRCVPISNHLYFYWYRQILGQKVEFLVSFYNNEISEKSEIFDDQFSVERPDGSNFTLKIRSTKLEDSAMYFCASSVNYNEQYFGAGTRLSVL.

The count of this clonotype is one. At one of its ends the junction is not consistent with the germline gene, which may arise from a read error. This chain joins TRBV28 and TRBJ2-2; D might be TRBD1 (6 bases). The CDR3 has 19 amino acids. Germline CDR1 MDHEN, CDR2 SYDVKM. CDR3 sequence reads: CASSLFGSEGEANTGELFF. The CDR3 region has the DNA TGTGCCAGCAGTTTATTCGGTTCCGAGGGGGAAGCGAACACCGGGGAGTTGTTTTTT. The full variable domain, its missing parts supplied by reference TRBV28 and TRBJ2-2, is DVKVTQSSRYLVKRTGEKVFLECVQDMDHENMFWYRQDPGLGLRLIYFSYDVKMKEKGDIPEGYSVSREKKERFSLILESASTNQTSMYLCASSLFGSEGEANTGELFFGEGSRLTVL.

This clonotype came up a few times. J is TRBJ2-1 and V is TRBV9; D gene ambiguous. Germline V gene lookup returns CDR1 SGDLS and CDR2 YYNGEE. V was cut by 2 bases and J by 6 bases, with 12 bases left in between. The CDR3 consists of 14 residues. CDR3 loop: CASSVGYPINEQFF. DNA for the CDR3: TGTGCCAGCAGCGTTGGCTATCCTATCAATGAGCAGTTCTTC. Looking up the rest from reference TRBV9 and TRBJ2-1 gives the full variable domain: DSGVTQTPKHLITATGQRVTLRCSPRSGDLSVYWYQQSLDQGLQFLIQYYNGEERAKGNILERFSAQQFPDLHSELNLSSLELGDSALYFCASSVGYPINEQFFGPGTRLTVL.

V and J are TRBV12-3 or TRBV12-4 and TRBJ2-5, with a possible D match to TRBD1 (5 bases). This CDR3 contains 13 residues. Trimming pared 7 bases from V and 11 bases from J, leaving 20 bases between. In DNA form, the CDR3 reads TGTGCCAGCAACGAAGGCCTGACAGATACGCAGTACTTC. This codes for CASNEGLTDTQYF.

The chain combines TRBV7-9 with TRBJ2-3; 7 bases are a match to TRBD1. V was clipped by 8 bases and J by 2 bases; unmatched bases: 13. The CDR3 contains 16 residues. In germline, CDR1 is SEHNR, CDR2 FQNEAQ (reference sequence). The CDR3, as DNA: TGTGCCAGCCAGGCCCGATGGGACAGCCCCACAGATACGCAGTATTTT. This translates into CASQARWDSPTDTQYF.

This clonotype was observed a handful of times. V and J are TRBV6-5 and TRBJ1-1; 9 bases are shared with TRBD1. V shed 8 bases and J 6 bases; nucleotides not matched to a gene: 4. CDR1 is MNHEY, CDR2 SVGAGI, per germline. The CDR3 spans 12 residues. CDR3 sequence (DNA): TGTGCCAGCCACAGGGGGCTTGCTGAAGCTTTCTTT. This translates into CASHRGLAEAFF.

Worth noting for this clonotype: A read error may explain this, as a much larger clone is one base away. The CDR3: CASSQEGQGIKGCTF. CDR3 nucleotide sequence: TGTGCCAGCAGTCAAGAGGGACAGGGAATTAAAGGCTGCACCTTC. The gene calls are TRBV7-9 and TRBJ1-2, with 9 nucleotides matching TRBD1. Germline lookup yields CDR1 SEHNR and CDR2 FQNEAQ (reference sequence). The CDR3 contains 15 residues.

The chain recombines TRBV28 with TRBJ1-3; TRBD1 aligns across 8 bases. With 6 bases clipped from V and 4 bases from J, the junction kept 5 bases outside the gene matches. The germline V gene encodes CDR1 MDHEN and CDR2 SYDVKM. The CDR3 loop spans 14 amino acids. The CDR3 reads CASRPTGEGNTIYF. CDR3 DNA sequence: TGTGCCAGCAGGCCGACAGGGGAAGGAAACACCATATATTTT.

This clonotype was found a few times. This sequence joins TRBV6-2 or TRBV6-3 and TRBJ2-1; 11 bases match TRBD2. J lost 7 bases, V lost 6 bases, and 5 bases had no gene match. From germline, CDR1 is MNHEY and CDR2 SVGEGT. The CDR3 totals 14 residues. This chain's CDR3 is CASRIAGGRNEQFF. The CDR3 bases are TGTGCCAGCAGAATAGCGGGGGGGCGTAATGAGCAGTTCTTC.

This clonotype appeared once. This rearrangement joins TRBV11-1 to TRBJ2-7; 9 bases are shared with TRBD1. Germline CDR1 SGHAT, CDR2 FQDESV (reference sequence). V shed 4 bases, J shed 3 bases, and the junction held 10 bases outside the gene matches. This CDR3 has 16 residues. CDR3 sequence: CASSSSGTGSIYEQYF. In DNA, the CDR3 is TGTGCCAGCAGCTCGAGTGGGACAGGGAGTATCTACGAGCAGTACTTC.

The rearrangement joins TRBV10-3 to TRBJ2-6; D gene unclear. The germline V gene has CDR1 ENHRY and CDR2 SYGVKD. V lost 8 bases and J 0 bases, leaving 17 bases between the germline ends. The CDR3 totals 17 residues. The CDR3 DNA reads as TGTGCCATCCGTCCTGGGCAGGCAATCTCTGGGGCCAACGTCCTGACTTTC. Its translation: CAIRPGQAISGANVLTF.

Remarks on this clonotype: A much larger clone differs by one base, so this may be a read error. The chain combines TRBV9 with TRBJ2-3, with D unclear. The V end lost 0 bases, the J end lost 4 bases, and 3 bases lay between the germline ends. Germline V lookup: CDR1 SGDLS, CDR2 YYNGEE. The CDR3 totals 12 residues. CDR3 DNA sequence: TGTGCCAGCAGCGTAGCGGCAGATACGCAGTATTTT. Translation: CASSVAADTQYF.

The chain links TRBV7-9 to TRBJ2-1; D ambiguous. V lost 6 bases to trimming and J lost 5 bases, with 8 bases between them. Germline CDR1 SEHNR, CDR2 FQNEAQ (reference sequence). The CDR3 sequence is 12 residues long. CDR3 in DNA: TGTGCCAGCAGGCAATCCCACAATGAGCAGTTCTTC. Protein sequence: CASRQSHNEQFF. The variable domain in full, completed from reference TRBV7-9 and TRBJ2-1, reads DTGVSQNPRHKITKRGQNVTFRCDPISEHNRLYWYRQTLGQGPEFLTYFQNEAQLEKSRLLSDRFSAERPKGSFSTLEIQRTEQGDSAMYLCASRQSHNEQFFGPGTRLTVL.

In this sample, this clonotype turned up a few times. This chain joins TRBV7-8 and TRBJ2-5, with 7 bases aligning to TRBD1. CDR1 is SGHVS and CDR2 is FQNEAQ in the germline V gene. V lost 2 bases to trimming and J lost 4 bases; unmatched junction nucleotides: 13. CDR3 size: 17 residues. CDR3 sequence reads: CASSLLPDTGVGETQYF. In DNA form, the CDR3 reads TGTGCCAGCAGCTTATTGCCGGATACAGGGGTCGGAGAGACCCAGTACTTC.

This clonotype has more than one count but fewer than ten. CDR3 protein: CASSDHRAGANVLTF. The CDR3 nucleotides read TGTGCCAGCAGCGACCACAGGGCTGGGGCCAACGTCCTGACTTTC. V gene TRBV6-1 combines with J gene TRBJ2-6; D is possibly TRBD1 (6 bases). Germline lookup yields CDR1 MNHNS and CDR2 SASEGT. The CDR3 sequence is 15 residues long. V shed 6 bases and J shed 2 bases, with 11 bases lying between them.

This clonotype was detected only once. The chain joins TRBV20-1 to TRBJ2-3; 10 nucleotides agree with TRBD1. This CDR3 is built from 15 residues. V was clipped by 6 bases and J by 2 bases; unmatched bases: 8. The germline CDR1 and CDR2 sequences are DFQATT and SNEGSKA (reference sequence). CDR3 region: CSATLGQGYTDTQYF. Written as DNA, the CDR3 is TGCAGTGCAACATTGGGACAGGGGTACACAGATACGCAGTATTTT.

V is TRBV5-1 and J is TRBJ2-5; 10 bases map to TRBD2. Germline CDR1 reads SGHRS; CDR2 reads YFSETQ. The CDR3 is made up of 14 amino acids. V gave up 6 bases and J gave up 7 bases; unmatched junction bases: 9. CDR3 protein: CASTASGGPGTQYF. For the CDR3, the DNA is TGCGCCAGCACCGCTAGCGGGGGTCCAGGGACCCAGTACTTC.

The CDR3 here is CASRQTGQGFSEQYF. CDR3 DNA: TGTGCCAGCAGGCAGACGGGACAAGGATTCAGCGAGCAGTACTTC. V and J are TRBV25-1 and TRBJ2-5; possible D gene TRBD1, 6 bases. With the DNA end fitting TRBJ2-7 better, the J assignment may be wrong. The germline V gene encodes CDR1 MGHDK and CDR2 SYGVNS. This CDR3 has 15 residues.

Here the CDR3 reads CASSHPGQESYEQYF. The CDR3 DNA follows: TGTGCCAGCAGCCACCCCGGACAGGAATCCTACGAGCAGTACTTC. The chain uses TRBV6-2 or TRBV6-3 and TRBJ2-7, with 7 bases fitting TRBD1. The CDR3 consists of 15 residues. The germline V gene encodes CDR1 MNHEY and CDR2 SVGEGT. V shed 6 bases and J 1 base; nucleotides not matched to a gene: 9.

The chain recombines TRBV4-3 with TRBJ2-2; 7 nucleotides agree with TRBD2. Germline V gene data show CDR1 as LGHNA and CDR2 as YSLEER. This CDR3 region has 15 residues. V dropped 1 base and J dropped 4; count of bases not matched to a gene: 3. The CDR3 here is CASSQVGGGTGELFF. CDR3 in DNA: TGCGCCAGCAGCCAAGTGGGCGGGGGCACCGGGGAGCTGTTTTTT.

This clonotype has just a few counts. The chain employs TRBV6-5 and TRBJ1-1, with TRBD1 matching over 8 bases. Germline loops: CDR1 MNHEY, CDR2 SVGAGI. CDR3 length: 15 amino acids. V was clipped by 6 bases and J by 2 bases; unmatched bases: 8. The CDR3 sequence: CASSQRQGINTEAFF. CDR3 DNA sequence: TGTGCCAGCAGCCAGAGACAGGGGATTAACACTGAAGCTTTCTTT.